This is a list of T cell receptor beta chains from one sample in a study of blood T cell repertoires in COVID-19. Sequencing was performed with immunoSEQ multiplex PCR; in TCRdb, only in-frame clones are kept and a portion is missing. The sample consists of approximately 160,000 clones, more than 80% of them appearing once. Material: peripheral blood. These receptors originate from a human donor in a cohort sampled during active COVID-19. Each CDR3 is given with its conserved first and last residue. A D gene is named only where the DNA matches it firmly. Clone size appears in some rows only: once, few, many, or a class for an expanded clone.

d_gene,j_gene,len,v_gene,abundance,CDR3nt,CDR3aa
.,TRBJ1-6,15,TRBV27,few,TGTGCCAGCAGTTTATCGATCCTAGGTAATTCACCCCTCCACTTT,CASSLSILGNSPLHF
TRBD1,TRBJ2-5,14,TRBV11-1,.,TGTGCCAGCAGCTTAGAGACAGGGGTAGAGACCCAGTACTTC,CASSLETGVETQYF
.,TRBJ1-1,14,TRBV15,.,TGTGCCACCAGCGGGTATTCAGGGATCGCTGAAGCTTTCTTT,CATSGYSGIAEAFF
.,TRBJ2-2,14,TRBV4-3,.,TGCGCCAGCCAAAGGACAGCAAACACCGGGGAGCTGTTTTTT,CASQRTANTGELFF
.,TRBJ1-1,13,TRBV6-5,.,TGTGCCAGCAGACGGGACTTCGGCACTGAAGCTTTCTTT,CASRRDFGTEAFF
TRBD1,TRBJ1-1,16,TRBV10-2,.,TGCGCCAGCAGTGAGTCCCGGGACAGGGCGGACACTGAAGCTTTCTTT,CASSESRDRADTEAFF
.,TRBJ1-6,15,TRBV7-5,.,TGTGCCAGAAGCGAGAACAGGGGCTATAATTCACCCCTCCACTTT,CARSENRGYNSPLHF
.,TRBJ2-2,16,TRBV27,.,TGTGCCAGCAGTCTCCTAGGACTCCAACGATCCGGGGAGCTGTTTTTT,CASSLLGLQRSGELFF
TRBD2,TRBJ2-3,15,TRBV19,.,TGTGCCAGTAGTATGGGACTACTAGCGGCAGATACGCAGTATTTT,CASSMGLLAADTQYF
TRBD1,TRBJ2-1,15,TRBV28,.,TGTGCCAGCAGTCCCCCGACAGGGGCGTACAATGAGCAGTTCTTC,CASSPPTGAYNEQFF
.,TRBJ1-6,13,TRBV30,once,TGTGCCTGGAGTCGTACAGATAATTCACCCCTCCACTTT,CAWSRTDNSPLHF
.,TRBJ2-7,13,TRBV6-2/TRBV6-3,.,TGTGCCAGCAGTTACTCGTATGGGCTCGAGCAGTACTTC,CASSYSYGLEQYF
TRBD2,TRBJ2-2,15,TRBV7-6,few,TGTGCCAGCAGTCCGGGGGGTCCAAACACCGGGGAGCTGTTTTTT,CASSPGGPNTGELFF
.,TRBJ1-1,13,TRBV30,few,TGTGCCTGGAGGGTTGGAGGGTTAACTGAAGCTTTCTTT,CAWRVGGLTEAFF
TRBD2,TRBJ2-2,15,TRBV24-1,.,TGTGCCACCAGTGGTTTTGCTAGCGGGACCGGGGAGCTGTTTTTT,CATSGFASGTGELFF
.,TRBJ2-1,12,TRBV25-1,.,TGTGCCAGCAGGCCCTCTATCAATGAGCAGTTCTTC,CASRPSINEQFF
TRBD1,TRBJ2-2,16,TRBV7-6,.,TGTGCCAGCAGCTTAGACCGGGACAGGGTAACCGGGGAGCTGTTTTTT,CASSLDRDRVTGELFF
TRBD1,TRBJ1-1,14,TRBV19,.,TGTGCCAGTGACATACAGGGGGCGCACCCTGAAGCTTTCTTT,CASDIQGAHPEAFF
TRBD2,TRBJ2-2,18,TRBV4-1,.,TGCGCCAGCAGCCAAAGTTCACTAGCGGGGGGGCCGGTCGGGGAGCTGTTTTTT,CASSQSSLAGGPVGELFF
TRBD2,TRBJ2-3,16,TRBV7-9,.,TGTGCCAGCAGCTTAAGTCTAGCGGGGAGCACAGATACGCAGTATTTT,CASSLSLAGSTDTQYF
.,TRBJ1-2,15,TRBV5-1,.,TGCGCCAGCAGCCCGGGGAGGGAAGCTAACTATGGCTACACCTTC,CASSPGREANYGYTF
.,TRBJ1-1,12,TRBV11-2,.,TGTGCCAGCAGCGGTGGAGGCACTGAAGCTTTCTTT,CASSGGGTEAFF
TRBD2,TRBJ2-2,15,TRBV25-1,.,TGTGCCAGCAGTATAGCGGGAGGCGGCACCGGGGAGCTGTTTTTT,CASSIAGGGTGELFF
TRBD1,TRBJ2-7,16,TRBV7-9,.,TGTGCCAGCAGCCCACCCCCGGGGGACAGGGGTGGGGAGCAGTACTTC,CASSPPPGDRGGEQYF
TRBD1,TRBJ1-3,15,TRBV28,.,TGTGCCAGCAGTTGGACAGGAGCCTCTGGAAACACCATATATTTT,CASSWTGASGNTIYF
TRBD2,TRBJ2-7,15,TRBV7-2,few,TGTGCCAGCAGACCGACTAGCGGGGGGTACCACGAGCAGTACTTC,CASRPTSGGYHEQYF
.,TRBJ1-5,14,TRBV28,.,TGTGCCAGCACACATCCGTTAGGGGTTCAGCCCCAGCATTTT,CASTHPLGVQPQHF
TRBD1,TRBJ2-1,16,TRBV29-1,once,TGCAGCACTTACCAAAGCAGGACAGGTACCTACAATGAGCAGTTCTTC,CSTYQSRTGTYNEQFF
.,TRBJ2-1,15,TRBV11-3,.,TGTGCCAGCAGCACAGCCCGATTCGGTTACAATGAGCAGTTCTTC,CASSTARFGYNEQFF
TRBD2,TRBJ2-1,16,TRBV7-9,.,TGTGCCAGCAGCCCTCGGACTAGTCAGCTAAACAATGAGCAGTTCTTC,CASSPRTSQLNNEQFF
.,TRBJ1-2,15,TRBV3-1/TRBV3-2,.,TGTGCCAGCAGCCGGGGGGAAGCGGACTTCTATGGCTACACCTTC,CASSRGEADFYGYTF
.,TRBJ2-5,16,TRBV2,few,TGTGCCAGCAGACCCAGTACAGGGGGAGGGTTAGAGACCCAGTACTTC,CASRPSTGGGLETQYF
TRBD2,TRBJ2-2,17,TRBV7-3,.,TGTGCCAGCAGCTTAAACGGGGTGGGAGGGCTCACCGGGGAGCTGTTTTTT,CASSLNGVGGLTGELFF
TRBD2,TRBJ2-7,14,TRBV29-1,.,TGCAGCGTTCGAACTAGCGGGAGTGGGTACGAGCAGTACTTC,CSVRTSGSGYEQYF
.,TRBJ1-3,16,TRBV5-1,.,TGCGCCAGCAGCTCGCTGGCATCGGGTTCCGGAAACACCATATATTTT,CASSSLASGSGNTIYF
TRBD2,TRBJ2-1,12,TRBV9,.,TGTGCCAGCAAGGGACTATCCAATGAGCAGTTCTTC,CASKGLSNEQFF
TRBD2,TRBJ2-2,15,TRBV11-2,.,TGTGCCAGCAGCCCTGGACTAGCAGGCACCGGGGAGCTGTTTTTT,CASSPGLAGTGELFF
TRBD1,TRBJ2-5,15,TRBV7-2,.,TGTGCCAGCAGAGCGACAGGGGGGCTATGGGAGACCCAGTACTTC,CASRATGGLWETQYF
.,TRBJ1-5,14,TRBV2,few,TGTGCCAGCAGGGAGACAGCTAGCAATCAGCCCCAGCATTTT,CASRETASNQPQHF
TRBD1,TRBJ1-2,15,TRBV10-3,many,TGTGCCATCAGTGATTCCGGGACAGGGGGCGGATACTACACCTTC,CAISDSGTGGGYYTF
.,TRBJ2-5,14,TRBV30,.,TGTGCCTGGAGTGTAACGGCAGGGCGTTTAACCCAGTACTTC,CAWSVTAGRLTQYF
.,TRBJ1-4,15,TRBV30,.,TGTGCCTGGAGTGTCTTCGGGGTCGCCAGTGAAAAACTGTTTTTT,CAWSVFGVASEKLFF
TRBD2,TRBJ2-5,16,TRBV7-7,.,TGTGCTAGCAGCCCCTCCGGCGGGAGAGGAGGCGAGACCCAGTACTTC,CASSPSGGRGGETQYF
TRBD2,TRBJ2-3,16,TRBV5-1,once,TGCGCCAGCAGCTTGGGACTAGCGGGGATAACAGATACGCAGTATTTT,CASSLGLAGITDTQYF
TRBD1,TRBJ2-7,14,TRBV7-2,.,TGTGCCAGCAGCCGCGCTACAGGGGGCGGCGAGCAGTACTTC,CASSRATGGGEQYF
TRBD2,TRBJ2-7,15,TRBV11-2,.,TGTGCCAGCAGCCAAGGGGCGGGGGGGACCTACGAGCAGTACTTC,CASSQGAGGTYEQYF
TRBD1,TRBJ2-7,17,TRBV6-2/TRBV6-3,.,TGTGCCAGCAGTTCCGGGACAGGGACTTCGGTAGGCTACGAGCAGTACTTC,CASSSGTGTSVGYEQYF
TRBD1,TRBJ2-7,13,TRBV5-4,.,TGTGCCACCGAAGACCAACAGGGGACGGAGCAGTACTTC,CATEDQQGTEQYF
.,TRBJ2-3,12,TRBV11-3,.,TGTGCCAGCAGCGCTGGGGGGGATACGCAGTATTTT,CASSAGGDTQYF
TRBD1,TRBJ2-7,14,TRBV7-9,few,TGTGCCAGCAGCTCCTCGGGACAGGGCTACGAGCAGTACTTC,CASSSSGQGYEQYF
.,TRBJ1-2,16,TRBV23-1,.,TGCGCCAGCAGTCAATGGGCAGTGACGACTATGTATGGCTACACCTTC,CASSQWAVTTMYGYTF
.,TRBJ1-1,15,TRBV15,few,TGTGCCACCAGCAGAGATCAGGGGTCGGCTGACGAAGCTTTCTTT,CATSRDQGSADEAFF
TRBD2,TRBJ2-3,19,TRBV3-1/TRBV3-2,.,TGTGCCAGCAGCCCCCAGCGACAGAGCGGGGTTTCTAGCACAGATACGCAGTATTTT,CASSPQRQSGVSSTDTQYF
.,TRBJ1-2,12,TRBV7-9,once,TGTGCCAGCCTGTTCGGGGACTATGGCTACACCTTC,CASLFGDYGYTF
TRBD1,TRBJ2-1,15,TRBV5-1,many,TGCGCCAGCAGCTTGATACTACAGGGGGCCAATGAGCAGTTCTTC,CASSLILQGANEQFF